The rows below give T cell receptor beta chains drawn from one sample of a study of early T cells in non-severe SARS-CoV-2 infection. TCRdb itself ran the 5' RACE reads through MiXCR, one entry per CDR3 protein. The sample lists 70,000 to 85,000 distinct CDR3 sequences, 12% occurring once. The source material was whole blood. These receptors were collected from an adult who was a healthcare worker with PCR-confirmed SARS-CoV-2 infection or an uninfected control (not recorded which). Both conserved end residues are part of each CDR3. D genes are given only for firm matches. Size is omitted from some rows. Given values are once, few, many or a class for expanded clones.

clone size: .
J gene: TRBJ2-7
D gene: .
V gene: TRBV7-2
CDR3 protein: CASSPGTFSNLRDEQYF
CDR3 DNA: TGTGCCAGCAGCCCCGGAACTTTTAGTAACCTCAGGGACGAGCAGTACTTC

clone size: few
J gene: TRBJ2-1
D gene: TRBD2
V gene: TRBV10-2
CDR3 protein: CASTSGTSAYNEQFF
CDR3 DNA: TGCGCCAGCACCTCCGGGACTAGCGCCTACAATGAGCAGTTCTTC

clone size: .
J gene: TRBJ1-1
D gene: .
V gene: TRBV28
CDR3 protein: CASSFGGRAFF
CDR3 DNA: TGTGCCAGCAGTTTTGGGGGAAGGGCTTTCTTT

clone size: many
J gene: TRBJ1-4
D gene: .
V gene: TRBV7-8
CDR3 protein: CASSLVEGFEKLFF
CDR3 DNA: TGTGCCAGCAGCTTGGTAGAGGGCTTTGAAAAACTGTTTTTT

clone size: few
J gene: TRBJ2-3
D gene: .
V gene: TRBV7-9
CDR3 protein: CASSATDTQYF
CDR3 DNA: TGTGCCAGCAGCGCCACAGATACGCAGTATTTT

clone size: many
J gene: TRBJ2-1
D gene: TRBD2
V gene: TRBV4-1
CDR3 protein: CASSPTGTSEYNEQFF
CDR3 DNA: TGCGCCAGCAGCCCAACCGGGACTAGCGAATACAATGAGCAGTTCTTC

clone size: many
J gene: TRBJ1-4
D gene: TRBD1
V gene: TRBV29-1
CDR3 protein: CSASGRGLGEKLFF
CDR3 DNA: TGCAGCGCCTCGGGGAGGGGGCTTGGTGAAAAACTGTTTTTT

clone size: many
J gene: TRBJ2-7
D gene: .
V gene: TRBV5-1
CDR3 protein: CASNDKVSYEQYF
CDR3 DNA: TGCGCCAGCAATGATAAGGTCTCCTACGAGCAGTACTTC

clone size: many
J gene: TRBJ1-1
D gene: .
V gene: TRBV7-9
CDR3 protein: CASSHGGNIAEAFF
CDR3 DNA: TGTGCCAGCAGCCACGGGGGCAACATCGCTGAAGCTTTCTTT

clone size: .
J gene: TRBJ2-3
D gene: .
V gene: TRBV25-1
CDR3 protein: CASSEYVGGTQYF
CDR3 DNA: TGTGCCAGCAGTGAATATGTGGGCGGGACGCAGTATTTT

clone size: .
J gene: TRBJ1-6
D gene: .
V gene: TRBV12-3/TRBV12-4
CDR3 protein: CASSTTGGIGSPLHF
CDR3 DNA: TGTGCCAGCAGTACAACGGGGGGGATTGGGTCACCCCTCCACTTT

clone size: .
J gene: TRBJ1-4
D gene: .
V gene: TRBV12-3/TRBV12-4
CDR3 protein: CASIKTPGEKLFF
CDR3 DNA: TGTGCCAGCATAAAGACGCCGGGGGAAAAACTGTTTTTT

clone size: few
J gene: TRBJ2-1
D gene: .
V gene: TRBV2
CDR3 protein: CASSASKGWQFF
CDR3 DNA: TGTGCCAGCAGTGCAAGTAAGGGTTGGCAGTTCTTC

clone size: many
J gene: TRBJ2-1
D gene: TRBD2
V gene: TRBV12-3/TRBV12-4
CDR3 protein: CASKPGLAGHNEQFF
CDR3 DNA: TGTGCCAGCAAACCGGGACTAGCGGGACACAATGAGCAGTTCTTC

clone size: many
J gene: TRBJ1-5
D gene: .
V gene: TRBV28
CDR3 protein: CASSLYGRGVSNQPQHF
CDR3 DNA: TGTGCCAGCAGTTTATATGGCCGAGGGGTGAGCAATCAGCCCCAGCATTTT

clone size: many
J gene: TRBJ2-3
D gene: .
V gene: TRBV20-1
CDR3 protein: CSARGALTGADTQYF
CDR3 DNA: TGCAGTGCTAGAGGGGCCCTGACCGGGGCAGATACGCAGTATTTT

clone size: .
J gene: TRBJ2-1
D gene: TRBD2
V gene: TRBV20-1
CDR3 protein: CSAPSGSSYNEQFF
CDR3 DNA: TGCAGTGCTCCGAGCGGGAGCTCCTACAATGAGCAGTTCTTC

clone size: few
J gene: TRBJ1-1
D gene: .
V gene: TRBV29-1
CDR3 protein: CSVGLGIATEAFF
CDR3 DNA: TGCAGCGTTGGCCTGGGAATAGCCACTGAAGCTTTCTTT

clone size: many
J gene: TRBJ2-1
D gene: .
V gene: TRBV18
CDR3 protein: CASSPRQGNEQFF
CDR3 DNA: TGTGCCAGCTCACCACGCCAGGGGAATGAGCAGTTCTTC

clone size: many
J gene: TRBJ1-2
D gene: TRBD1
V gene: TRBV20-1
CDR3 protein: CSAKTGGAIDGYTF
CDR3 DNA: TGCAGTGCCAAGACAGGGGGCGCAATTGATGGCTACACCTTC

clone size: .
J gene: TRBJ2-1
D gene: TRBD1
V gene: TRBV20-1
CDR3 protein: CSARGWDSEQFF
CDR3 DNA: TGCAGTGCTAGAGGGTGGGACAGTGAGCAGTTCTTC

clone size: many
J gene: TRBJ1-4
D gene: .
V gene: TRBV7-2
CDR3 protein: CASSPQDRLGGEKLFF
CDR3 DNA: TGTGCCAGCAGCCCTCAAGACAGGTTGGGTGGGGAAAAACTGTTTTTT